This TCR beta chain was sequenced for a study of T cells expressing NK-cell markers (TCRdb year 2020). Background on the whole study: In sorted CD3+CD56+NKG2C+, CD3+CD56+NKG2C- and CD3+CD56-NKG2C+ T-cell subsets from eight donors, TCR beta-chain repertoires were profiled. Seven of the eight sequenced donors were HCMV-seropositive and one was HCMV-seronegative. The libraries were sequenced on Illumina HiSeq 2000/2500, MiSeq or NextSeq, producing 2 x 150 bp reads. The study sequenced eight donors, all healthy volunteers chosen at random: three men and five women.

Note on this clonotype: Its antigen specificity is not known.

From a lookup of the germline V gene (reference sequence), CDR1 and CDR2 are PRHDT and FYEKMQ. The CDR3 holds 14 amino acids from the cysteine to the phenylalanine. No DNA has been recorded. The listed sequencing device is Illumina HiSeq 2000. 5'RACE template switching, by which a universal primer site and unique molecular identifiers were added, was used to make TCR beta cDNA libraries. cDNA synthesis was primed from the TCR beta constant segment and was followed by two successive PCR amplification steps. The study's own analysis went as follows. MIGEC handled demultiplexing of the reads and grouping by UMI, while MiTCR was used to assemble and quantify clonotypes. To remove erroneous sequences, TCR cDNA sequences were retained only when supported by two or more reads. Downstream repertoire analysis used the tcR package, and clonotypes were matched across fractions by CDR3 nucleotide sequence plus V segment. Antigen specificity was annotated against VDJdb with VDJmatch, allowing one amino acid substitution in CDR3. TCRdb reanalyzed the reads, keeping one entry per CDR3 protein sequence and omitting DNA. TCRdb, rather than the study authors, made the V and J calls. The table kept for this sample lists about 160,000 distinct CDR3 sequences. The ten largest clones add up to approximately 17% of the sample.

HCMV-specific IgG was detected in serum with a commercial ELISA kit to determine HCMV serostatus. Ficoll density gradient centrifugation was used to isolate peripheral blood mononuclear cells from blood. The investigation overall reported the following: Those dominant clonotypes were again the most abundant among CD3+CD56-NKG2C+ cells in several donors, at about 28.3-65%. It remained unclear whether the expanded NKG2C-expressing T cell clones were specific for HCMV antigens. In several donors, the dominant CD3+CD56+NKG2C+ clonotypes ranked among the top 10 CD8+ clonotypes, making up roughly 1.0-8% of CD8+ T cells.

The V and J genes are TRBV13 and TRBJ2-2; TCRdb lists TRBD1, though no DNA is available to test this call. Material for sequencing was blood T cells: a sorted CD56 or NKG2C T cell subset, CD4+ or CD8+ T cells, or bulk PBMC T cells (not recorded which). The sequence was obtained from a woman between 18 and 70 years old in good health. This receptor carries the CDR3 CASSLTGQAGELFF.